This T cell receptor beta chain was identified in a study of blood T cell repertoires in COVID-19. In the authors' workflow: Reference gene primer amplification gave nucleated cell count estimates. Produced via immunoSEQ multiplex PCR; TCRdb's table is partial and in-frame only. V and J calls and clone size follow that table, whereas D and trimming were derived from the DNA. The top ten hold around a quarter of the sample, which has fewer than 200,000 clones, roughly 90% seen once. The sample consisted of peripheral blood. This TCR derives from a man aged 60 to 69 with acute or convalescent COVID-19.

CDR3 in amino acids: CASSYRRDSNQPQHF. Written as DNA, the CDR3 is TGTGCCAGCAGTTACCGACGGGATAGCAATCAGCCCCAGCATTTT. The chain uses TRBV6-6 and TRBJ1-5; D gene ambiguous. This CDR3 has 15 residues. Germline V lookup: CDR1 MNHNY, CDR2 SVGAGI (reference sequence). V was trimmed by 2 bases and J by 0 bases, leaving 8 bases between them.